This T cell receptor (beta chain) was found in a study of cytomegalovirus exposure and HLA in healthy donors. The study, taken as a whole, reports: Cytomegalovirus status was reportedly diagnosed by the classifier with high sensitivity and specificity.

Remarks on this clone: The antigen is not known.

With V trimmed by 4 bases and J by 3 bases, 5 bases remained unmatched. This CDR3 is built from 14 residues. CDR1 is SGHAT and CDR2 is FQNNGV in the germline V gene. In nominal health when sampled, donors likely had unrecorded immune exposures nonetheless. Primers for the PCR totalled 60 Vbeta and 13 Jbeta. Assay: immunoSEQ multiplex PCR; the TCRdb copy retains only in-frame clones and omits some. Among about 230,000 clones, approximately 84% were seen once, and the ten largest hold over 0.5%. The chain has TRBV11-2 and TRBJ1-2; 7 positions match TRBD1. This TCR came from a woman aged 40-49 years in good health and CMV-seronegative. Input material: PBMCs. This CDR3 reads CASSSTGIDYGYTF. The CDR3 DNA reads TGTGCCAGCAGCTCGACAGGGATCGACTATGGCTACACCTTC.